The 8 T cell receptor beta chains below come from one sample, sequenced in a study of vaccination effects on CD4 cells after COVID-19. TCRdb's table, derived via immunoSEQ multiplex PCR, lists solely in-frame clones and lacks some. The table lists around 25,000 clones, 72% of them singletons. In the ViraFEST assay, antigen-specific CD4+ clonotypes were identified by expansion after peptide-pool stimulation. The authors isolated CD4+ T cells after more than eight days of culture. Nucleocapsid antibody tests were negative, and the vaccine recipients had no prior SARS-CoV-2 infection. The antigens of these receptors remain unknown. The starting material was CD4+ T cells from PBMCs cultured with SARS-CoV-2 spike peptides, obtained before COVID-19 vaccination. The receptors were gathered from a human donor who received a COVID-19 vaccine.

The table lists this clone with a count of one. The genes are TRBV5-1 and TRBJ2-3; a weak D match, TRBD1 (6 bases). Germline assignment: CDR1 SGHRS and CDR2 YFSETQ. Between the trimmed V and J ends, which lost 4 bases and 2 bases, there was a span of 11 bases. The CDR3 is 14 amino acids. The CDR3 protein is CASSAGQHTDTQYF. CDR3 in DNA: TGCGCCAGCAGCGCTGGACAGCACACAGATACGCAGTATTTT.

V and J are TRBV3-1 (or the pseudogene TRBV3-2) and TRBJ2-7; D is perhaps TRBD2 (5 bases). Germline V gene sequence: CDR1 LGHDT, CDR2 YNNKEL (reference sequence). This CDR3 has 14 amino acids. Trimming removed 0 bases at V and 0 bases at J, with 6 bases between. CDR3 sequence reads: CASSQEGSSYEQYF. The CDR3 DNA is TGTGCCAGCAGCCAAGAAGGGAGCTCCTACGAGCAGTACTTC.

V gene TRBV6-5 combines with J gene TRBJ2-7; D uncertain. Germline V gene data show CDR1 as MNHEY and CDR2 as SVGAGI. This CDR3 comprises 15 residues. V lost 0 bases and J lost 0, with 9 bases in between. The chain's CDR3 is CASSYSWASSYEQYF. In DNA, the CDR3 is TGTGCCAGCAGTTACTCGTGGGCTTCCTCCTACGAGCAGTACTTC.

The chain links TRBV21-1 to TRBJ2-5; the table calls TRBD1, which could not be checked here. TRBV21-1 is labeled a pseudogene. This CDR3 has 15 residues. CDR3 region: CASSRGQGGQETQYF. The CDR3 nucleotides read TGTGCCAGCAGCAGGGGACAGGGCGGCCAAGAGACCCAGTACTTC.

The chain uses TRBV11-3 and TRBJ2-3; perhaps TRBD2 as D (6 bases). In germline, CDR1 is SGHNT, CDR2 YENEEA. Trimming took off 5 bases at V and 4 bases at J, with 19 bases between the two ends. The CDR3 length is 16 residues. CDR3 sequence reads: CASSLGIAVMSDTQYF. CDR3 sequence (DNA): TGTGCCAGCAGCCTCGGGATAGCGGTCATGTCAGATACGCAGTATTTT.

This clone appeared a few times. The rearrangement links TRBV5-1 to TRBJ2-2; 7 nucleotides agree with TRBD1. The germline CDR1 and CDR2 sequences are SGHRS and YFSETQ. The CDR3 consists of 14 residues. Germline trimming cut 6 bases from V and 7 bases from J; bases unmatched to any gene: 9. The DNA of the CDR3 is TGCGCCAGCACGGGACAGCATCCGGGCGGGGAGCTGTTTTTT. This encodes CASTGQHPGGELFF. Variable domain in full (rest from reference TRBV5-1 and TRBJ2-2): KAGVTQTPRYLIKTRGQQVTLSCSPISGHRSVSWYQQTPGQGLQFLFEYFSETQRNKGNFPGRFSGRQFSNSRSEMNVSTLELGDSALYLCASTGQHPGGELFFGEGSRLTVL.

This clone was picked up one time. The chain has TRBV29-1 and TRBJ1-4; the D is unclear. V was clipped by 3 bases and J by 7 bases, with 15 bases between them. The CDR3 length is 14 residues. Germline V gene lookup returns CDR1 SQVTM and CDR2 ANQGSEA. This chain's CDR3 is CSVEGKRIGEKLFF. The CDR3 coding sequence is TGCAGCGTTGAGGGGAAGAGAATTGGTGAAAAACTGTTTTTT. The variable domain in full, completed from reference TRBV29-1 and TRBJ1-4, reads SAVISQKPSRDICQRGTSLTIQCQVDSQVTMMFWYRQQPGQSLTLIATANQGSEATYESGFVIDKFPISRPNLTFSTLTVSNMSPEDSSIYLCSVEGKRIGEKLFFGSGTQLSVL.

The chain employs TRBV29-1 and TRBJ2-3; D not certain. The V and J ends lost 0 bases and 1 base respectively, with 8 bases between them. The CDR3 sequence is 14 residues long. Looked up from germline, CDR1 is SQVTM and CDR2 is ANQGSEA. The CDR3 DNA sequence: TGCAGCGTTGAAGACGGGTTTGGCACAGATACGCAGTATTTT. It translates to CSVEDGFGTDTQYF.